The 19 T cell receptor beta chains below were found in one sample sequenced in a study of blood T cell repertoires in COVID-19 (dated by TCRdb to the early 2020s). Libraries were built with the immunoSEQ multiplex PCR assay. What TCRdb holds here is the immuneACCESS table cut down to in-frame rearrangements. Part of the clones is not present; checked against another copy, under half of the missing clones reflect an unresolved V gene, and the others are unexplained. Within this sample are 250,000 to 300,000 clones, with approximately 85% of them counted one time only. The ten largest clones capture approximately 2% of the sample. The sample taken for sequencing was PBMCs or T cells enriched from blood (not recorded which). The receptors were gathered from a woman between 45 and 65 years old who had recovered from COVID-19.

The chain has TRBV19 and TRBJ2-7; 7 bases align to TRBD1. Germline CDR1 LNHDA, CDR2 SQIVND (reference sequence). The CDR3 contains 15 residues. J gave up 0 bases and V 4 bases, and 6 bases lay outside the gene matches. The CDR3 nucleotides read TGTGCCAGTAGTACCGGGACAGATAGCTCCTACGAGCAGTACTTC. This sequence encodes CASSTGTDSSYEQYF.

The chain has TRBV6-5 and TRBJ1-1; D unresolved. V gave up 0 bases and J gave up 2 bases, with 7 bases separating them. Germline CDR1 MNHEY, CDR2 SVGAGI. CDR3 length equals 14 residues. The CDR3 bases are TGTGCCAGCAGTTACTCGGGCCGTAACACTGAAGCTTTCTTT. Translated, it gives CASSYSGRNTEAFF.

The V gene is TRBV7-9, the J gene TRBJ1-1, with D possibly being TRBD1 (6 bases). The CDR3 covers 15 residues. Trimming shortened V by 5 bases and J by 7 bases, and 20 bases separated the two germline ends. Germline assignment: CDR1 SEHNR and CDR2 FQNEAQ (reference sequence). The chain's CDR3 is CASSASSQGFDEAFF. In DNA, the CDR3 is TGTGCCAGCAGCGCCTCATCCCAGGGGTTCGATGAAGCTTTCTTT.

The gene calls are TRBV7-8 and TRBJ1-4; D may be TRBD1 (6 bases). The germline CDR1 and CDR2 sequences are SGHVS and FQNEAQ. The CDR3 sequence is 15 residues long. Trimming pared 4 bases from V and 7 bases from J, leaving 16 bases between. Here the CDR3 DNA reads TGTGCCAGCAGCTCCCCCAGGGAGGGGGGTGAAAAACTGTTTTTT. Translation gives CASSSPREGGEKLFF.

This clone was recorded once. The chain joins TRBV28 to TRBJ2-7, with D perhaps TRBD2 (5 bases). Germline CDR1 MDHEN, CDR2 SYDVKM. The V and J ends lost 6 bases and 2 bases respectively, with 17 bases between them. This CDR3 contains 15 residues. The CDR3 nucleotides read TGTGCCAGCAGCACCCCGGGAACGATGGCCTACGAGCAGTACTTC. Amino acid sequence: CASSTPGTMAYEQYF.

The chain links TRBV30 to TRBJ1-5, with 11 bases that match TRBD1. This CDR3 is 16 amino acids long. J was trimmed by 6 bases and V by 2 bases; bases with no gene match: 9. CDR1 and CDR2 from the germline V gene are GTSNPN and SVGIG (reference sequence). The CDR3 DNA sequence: TGTGCCTGGAGTTTAAGGACAGGGGGCTGGGTTCAGCCCCAGCATTTT. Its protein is CAWSLRTGGWVQPQHF.

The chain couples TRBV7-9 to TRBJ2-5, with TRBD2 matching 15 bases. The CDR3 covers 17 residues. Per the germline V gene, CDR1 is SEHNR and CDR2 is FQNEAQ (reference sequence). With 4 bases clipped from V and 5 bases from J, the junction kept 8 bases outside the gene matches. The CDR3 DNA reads TGTGCCAGCAGCTACGGACTAGCGGGAGGGCCGGGGGAGACCCAGTACTTC. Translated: CASSYGLAGGPGETQYF.

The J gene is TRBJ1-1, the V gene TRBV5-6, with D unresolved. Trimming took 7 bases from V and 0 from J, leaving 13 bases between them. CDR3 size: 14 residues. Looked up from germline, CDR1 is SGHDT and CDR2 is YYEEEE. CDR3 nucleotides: TGTGCCAGCCAAAAAGACACCCTGAACACTGAAGCTTTCTTT. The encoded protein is CASQKDTLNTEAFF.

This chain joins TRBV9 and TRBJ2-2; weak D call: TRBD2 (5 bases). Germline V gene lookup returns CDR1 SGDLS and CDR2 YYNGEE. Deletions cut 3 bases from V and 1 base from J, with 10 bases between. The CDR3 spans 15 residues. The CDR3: CASSGAGQNTGELFF. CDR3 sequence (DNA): TGTGCCAGCAGCGGTGCGGGCCAGAACACCGGGGAGCTGTTTTTT.

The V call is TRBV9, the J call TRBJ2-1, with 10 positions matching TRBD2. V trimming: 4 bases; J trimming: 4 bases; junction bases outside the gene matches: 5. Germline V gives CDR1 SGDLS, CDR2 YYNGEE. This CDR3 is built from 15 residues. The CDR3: CASSPRTSGYNEQFF. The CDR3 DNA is TGTGCCAGCAGCCCCCGGACTAGCGGTTACAATGAGCAGTTCTTC.

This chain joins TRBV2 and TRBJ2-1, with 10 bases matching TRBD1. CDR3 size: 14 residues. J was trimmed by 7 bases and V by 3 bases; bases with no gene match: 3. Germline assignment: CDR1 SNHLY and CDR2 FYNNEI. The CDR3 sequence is CASSERQGANEQFF. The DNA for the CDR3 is TGTGCCAGCAGTGAGAGACAGGGGGCGAATGAGCAGTTCTTC.

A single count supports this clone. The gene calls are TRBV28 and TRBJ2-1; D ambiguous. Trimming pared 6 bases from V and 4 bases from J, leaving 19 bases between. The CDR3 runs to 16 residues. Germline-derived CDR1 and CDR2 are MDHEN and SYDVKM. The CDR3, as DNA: TGTGCCAGCAGCCCCCTCTCAGCGACGCTGTACAATGAGCAGTTCTTC. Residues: CASSPLSATLYNEQFF.

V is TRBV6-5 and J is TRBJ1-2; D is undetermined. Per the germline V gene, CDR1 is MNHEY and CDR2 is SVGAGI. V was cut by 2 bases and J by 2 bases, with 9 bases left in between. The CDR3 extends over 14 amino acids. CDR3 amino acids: CASSYDGGNYGYTF. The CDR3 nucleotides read TGTGCCAGCAGTTACGACGGAGGGAACTATGGCTACACCTTC.

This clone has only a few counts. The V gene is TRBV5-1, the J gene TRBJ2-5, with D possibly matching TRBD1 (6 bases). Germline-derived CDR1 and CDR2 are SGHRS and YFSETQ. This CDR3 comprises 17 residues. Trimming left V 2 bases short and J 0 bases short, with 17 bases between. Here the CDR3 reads CASSFSLRGSNQETQYF. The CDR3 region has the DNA TGCGCCAGCAGCTTTAGCCTTAGGGGGAGTAACCAAGAGACCCAGTACTTC.

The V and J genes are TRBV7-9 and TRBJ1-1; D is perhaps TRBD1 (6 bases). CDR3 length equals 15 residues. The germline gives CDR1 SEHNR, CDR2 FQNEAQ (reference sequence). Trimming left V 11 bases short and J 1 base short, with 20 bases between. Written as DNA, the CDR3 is TGTGCCGTTGCACAAGGGGGAAGAGGGAACACTGAAGCTTTCTTT. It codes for CAVAQGGRGNTEAFF.

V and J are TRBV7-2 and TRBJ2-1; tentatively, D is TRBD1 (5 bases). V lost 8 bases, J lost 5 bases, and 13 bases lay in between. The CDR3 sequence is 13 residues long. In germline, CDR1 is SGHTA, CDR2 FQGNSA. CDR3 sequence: CASSPWGNNEQFF. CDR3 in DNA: TGTGCCAGCTCCCCTTGGGGCAACAATGAGCAGTTCTTC.

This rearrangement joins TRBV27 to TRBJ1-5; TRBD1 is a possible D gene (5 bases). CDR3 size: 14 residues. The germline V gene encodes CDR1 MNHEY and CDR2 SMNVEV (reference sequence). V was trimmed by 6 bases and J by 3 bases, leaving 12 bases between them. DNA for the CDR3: TGTGCCAGCAGCACCTGGGACTTCAATCAGCCCCAGCATTTT. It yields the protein CASSTWDFNQPQHF.

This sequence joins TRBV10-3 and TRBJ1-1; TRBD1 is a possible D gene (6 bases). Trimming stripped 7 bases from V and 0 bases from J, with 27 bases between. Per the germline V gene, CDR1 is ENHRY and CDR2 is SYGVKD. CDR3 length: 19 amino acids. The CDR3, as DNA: TGTGCCATCACACCGGGACAAGGCTACCCCGGGGGGATGAACACTGAAGCTTTCTTT. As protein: CAITPGQGYPGGMNTEAFF.

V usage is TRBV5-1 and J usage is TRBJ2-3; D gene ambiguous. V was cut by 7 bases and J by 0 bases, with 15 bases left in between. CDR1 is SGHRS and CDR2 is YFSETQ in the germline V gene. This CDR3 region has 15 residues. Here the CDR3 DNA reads TGCGCCAGCCGAACTCGTCCGTTTAGCACAGATACGCAGTATTTT. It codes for CASRTRPFSTDTQYF.